The TCR beta chain under discussion was sequenced for a study of CD8+CD57+ T cells in acquired aplastic anemia. Turning to the study itself: The sorted CD4+ and CD8+ cells yielded an average approximately 3.2 ug of DNA. Around 11 million reads were obtained on average for healthy donor CD4+ cells.

Study observations and caveats: Controls and patients did not differ significantly in CD8+ Simpson's diversity. Fewer than 35 CD8+ CDR3 sequences occurred in both the patients and the controls.

The CDR3 sequence is 14 residues long. V lost 0 bases, J lost 7 bases, and 9 bases lay in between. Germline loops: CDR1 KGHDR, CDR2 SFDVKD. Genomic DNA, serving as template, underwent TCR beta VDJ and CDR3 profiling. Each CDR3 protein is one row after TCRdb ran MiXCR on the reads. The repertoire holds around 200,000 distinct CDR3 sequences, around 63% seen once, with 25% to 35% in the top ten. In regard to this clonotype: Its target is unknown.

The sequenced material came from sorted CD4+, CD8+, or CD8+CD57+ T cells (not recorded which) from PBMCs. This TCR was recovered from a human donor in good health. This sequence joins TRBV24-1 and TRBJ1-5; no reliable D call. The chain's CDR3 is CATSDLSSWQPQHF. CDR3 sequence (DNA): TGTGCCACCAGTGATTTGTCCAGTTGGCAGCCCCAGCATTTT.